The source of this T cell receptor beta chain is a study of cytomegalovirus exposure and HLA in healthy donors (dated by TCRdb to 2016 to 2017). Notes on the research overall: According to an earlier analysis of several hundred of the donors, about 179 million T cells yielded 90 million to 140 million unique TCR beta sequences and about 280 Gb of sequence data. Roughly 300 gigabases of sequencing data and roughly 81 million unique TCR sequences made up an early release that covered several hundred HLA-typed donors. On average, 235,054 unique TCR beta nucleotide sequences were sequenced per donor among 398 genotyped donors of the cohort, with around 19% of those sequences being non-productive. The number of donors typed differed by locus, with about 629-630 for A, B, C, DRB1 and DQB1, around 500 for DQA1, 600 to 610 for DPA1, and roughly 450 for DPB1. Because of strong linkage in the cohort, roughly five DR-DQ haplotypes were treated as single units for association and clustering. The study combined high-throughput TCR immunosequencing, statistical association of individual TCRs with disease status, and machine learning to predict cytomegalovirus infection status. To study patterns of TCR occurrence, a later analysis re-analyzed previously published TCR beta repertoires from more than 550 donors and added high-resolution HLA genotyping. The study aimed to test whether cataloging public T cell receptors could reveal signatures of past pathogen exposure. In addition to the first cohort of several hundred subjects, a separate validation cohort of 120 different subjects was used. The study used immunosequencing to profile the T cell repertoires of approximately 650 subjects and linked those repertoires to cytomegalovirus serostatus. HLA typing included class I and class II loci at four-digit resolution. Every repertoire in the discovery cohort had been generated on one and the same sequencing platform. In an earlier analysis of 500 to 650 of the donors, high-throughput TCR beta sequencing was used to judge whether each TCR beta V gene segment behaved as functional or pseudogenic. The later analysis used no new phenotypic data to find candidate immune exposures, relying instead on TCR beta sequences and their occurrence across donors. Alongside the repertoire data, information on donor age, sex, ethnicity and CMV serostatus was compiled. Genome-wide SNP genotypes for about three fifths of the roughly 670 donors were used in a later genetic analysis, which treated that subset as a discovery cohort. Of the 350 to 450 genotyped donors, 80% to 90% were placed in the genetic ancestry cluster associated with self-reported Caucasian donors.

The cohort comprised approximately 700 healthy bone marrow donors. At the time of sampling, every cohort member was nominally healthy, though immune exposures that went unrecorded were likely present. The donor tested CMV seropositive and was one of the 289 seropositive cohort members. A peripheral blood sample was collected from each donor, and TCR beta sequencing was performed on peripheral blood mononuclear cells. Genomic DNA extraction from the blood cell samples was performed with the Qiagen DNeasy Blood Extraction Kit. Overall study outcomes, separate from this receptor: In this cohort, only TCR beta chains were sequenced, and detectable features were limited by the absence of alpha or paired-chain data. Immune exposure information for the cohort was limited to CMV serostatus. Some IMGT-functional V segments, including TRBV6-2 and TRBV6-3, could not be distinguished by the 87-base-pair reads and were therefore excluded. A cluster of highly shared sequence variants was judged likely to represent a technical artifact of the sequencing pipeline. A further reported finding was that TCR beta sequences accurately predicted the HLA-A and HLA-B alleles for most subjects in the first cohort. Correlated functional status among segregating V segments might reflect linkage disequilibrium, but an unknown experimental factor could not be ruled out. When HLA alleles, especially DR and DQ, strongly co-occurred, TCR associations were difficult to assign to individual alleles. V-gene and J-gene trimming of TCR beta chains was associated with a missense DCLRE1C variant in a later genetic analysis, and the association was replicated in an independent cohort. Over 15 rarely observed V segments, including chromosome 9 orphons, were excluded from the earlier analysis of about 600 of the donors because counts were too low. The classifier was reported to diagnose cytomegalovirus status with high specificity and sensitivity in both the original cohort and the validation cohort. In a later genetic analysis, fewer N-insertions in productive TCRs were reported among donors in an Asian-associated ancestry cluster than the 666-donor mean. In a later analysis, TCR association rates were found to vary across HLA loci, with the most associated TCRs seen for DRB1 alleles and the fewest for HLA-C alleles. Specific HLA alleles were associated with 16,951 TCR beta sequences at a false discovery rate of 0.05 in a later analysis. Because HLA typing was unavailable for some donors at each locus, only the typed subset was used in association tests. The authors suggested that the approach could potentially be generalized to other disease states and immunological phenotypes. Three of the identified cytomegalovirus-associated TCR beta chains were confirmed in vitro to be specific for cytomegalovirus antigens. Compared with equally common non-associated chains, HLA-associated TCR beta chains in a later analysis were more clonally expanded and had lower generation probabilities. A later analysis found that most CMV-associated TCR beta chains appeared HLA-restricted, with HLA associations seemingly driven largely by CMV exposure. The study gave a list of 150 to 200 TCR beta chains associated with cytomegalovirus. The presence/absence analyses assumed that sequencing depth was roughly uniform across donors, and that assumption may not be true. In a later analysis, several top co-occurrence clusters were reported to appear linked to parvovirus B19, influenza, CMV and Epstein-Barr virus. In an earlier analysis of more than 450 of the donors, most TCR beta V segments were observed in productive rearrangements about 90% or about 30% of the time, broadly matching IMGT annotations. While some public TCRs were present in many individuals, most TCR sequences turned up only very rarely across donors.

In regard to this clone: Which antigen it targets is not known. One base away there is no much larger clone; base qualities are not given.

Library preparation employed the immunoSEQ multiplex PCR assay. For the multiplex PCR, a mixture combining 60 forward primers for TCR Vbeta segments and 13 reverse primers for TCR Jbeta segments was used. A multiplex PCR assay on genomic DNA amplified the CDR3 region of rearranged TCR beta genes. Amplified TCR beta libraries were sequenced as 87-base-pair reads on the Illumina HiSeq System. Turning to the authors' computational methods: A later analysis counted 75 million to 100 million unique TCR beta chains across the 666 repertoires, and around 9.9 million of these chains were shared by at least two donors. A nearest-neighbor algorithm error-corrected the raw reads and collapsed the reads into unique sequences, merging closely related sequences to remove PCR and sequencing errors. V, D and J gene segments were assigned by aligning CDR3 sequences to IMGT reference sequences. For a sequence to be retained, a match of at least six nucleotides was required to both a V gene segment and a J gene segment. A rearrangement was called productive if the CDR3 had no stop codons and remained in frame with V and J, and every other rearrangement was called non-productive. Following IMGT convention, CDR3 was defined as the stretch from the second conserved V-encoded cysteine to the conserved J-encoded phenylalanine. Sequences without an unambiguous match to a single V gene segment were excluded from the earlier analysis of approximately 560 of the donors. In an earlier analysis of approximately 590 of the donors, a V segment was called functional when productive rearrangements were above 56.7%, and segregating when the standard deviation between donors exceeded 5%. A statistical classification framework was built for diagnosing cytomegalovirus status from the catalog of TCR beta chain sequences. In a later analysis, V and J genes were assigned by comparing TCR nucleotide sequences against IMGT/GENE-DB human TR gene sequences. The TCRdist pipeline was used in a later analysis to assign CDR3 sequences and most-parsimonious VDJ recombination scenarios. A later analysis defined each TCR beta chain by its CDR3 amino acid sequence plus V-gene family, and excluded reads lacking a unique V-gene family. To address suspected cross-contamination and a sequencing artifact, a later analysis removed 592 highly shared, low-generation-probability nucleotide sequences. A later analysis calculated a clonal expansion index for each public chain from normalized within-repertoire ranks of inferred template counts. A later analysis computed generation probabilities with a VDJ recombination model fitted to out-of-frame rearrangements, and checked the results against IGoR. In a later analysis, hypergeometric tests were used to score TCR-TCR, TCR-HLA and TCR-CMV co-occurrence, with a repertoire-size bias correction applied to TCR pairs. In a later analysis, false discovery rates were estimated by permuting HLA or CMV assignments 20 times. In a later analysis, co-occurring TCRs were grouped using DBSCAN, and TCRdist sequence similarity was added for clustering within HLA-allele-positive subsets. For co-occurrence clustering, repertoires with fewer than 30,000 or more than 120,000 public chains were excluded, along with roughly five repertoires with anomalous nucleotide sharing. This is the immuneACCESS table as TCRdb keeps it, with only in-frame sequences that have V and J called. A part of the clones is gone; compared with another copy, unresolved V genes explain less than half, and the rest is unexplained. That table gives V, J and clone size, and the DNA gave D and trimming. The sample yields roughly 120,000 clones; 80% were counted once. 8.5% to 10% of the sample rests with the top ten.

CDR1 and CDR2 were assigned from the germline V gene as SGDLS and YYNGEE. From V the trimming removes 4 bases and from J it removes 5 bases, while the gene matches leave 10 bases of the junction unaccounted for. The CDR3 holds 16 amino acids from the cysteine to the phenylalanine. Only the CDR3 part of the read is kept: 48 bases, read in frame from the first base. Material: PBMCs. The sequence was collected from a female donor in good health and CMV-seropositive. The chain is encoded by TRBV9 joined to TRBJ1-1; TRBD1 fits 11 bases in the junction. At the DNA level, the sequence is TGTGCCAGCAGCCGAAGTCCGGACAGGGGGCGAACTGAAGCTTTCTTT. It codes for CASSRSPDRGRTEAFF.